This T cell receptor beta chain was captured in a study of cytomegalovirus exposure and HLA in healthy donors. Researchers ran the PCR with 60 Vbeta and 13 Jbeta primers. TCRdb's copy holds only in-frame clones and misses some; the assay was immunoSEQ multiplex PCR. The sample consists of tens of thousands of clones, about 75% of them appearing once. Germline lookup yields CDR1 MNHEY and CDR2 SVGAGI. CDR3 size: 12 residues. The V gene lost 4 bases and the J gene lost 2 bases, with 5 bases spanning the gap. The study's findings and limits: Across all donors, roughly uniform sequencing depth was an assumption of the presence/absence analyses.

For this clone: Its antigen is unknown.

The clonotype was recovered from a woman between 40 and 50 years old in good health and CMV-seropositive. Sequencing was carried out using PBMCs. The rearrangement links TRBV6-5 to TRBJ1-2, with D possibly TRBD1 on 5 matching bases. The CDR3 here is CASSSGNYGYTF. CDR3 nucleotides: TGTGCCAGCAGTTCAGGGAACTATGGCTACACCTTC.